This T cell receptor (beta chain) emerged from a study of T cell changes during pregnancy in multiple sclerosis. The table came from immunoSEQ multiplex PCR; TCRdb's copy has only in-frame clones and leaves some out. The sample contains 55,000 to 95,000 clones, around nine tenths of which appear only once. V was shortened by 0 bases and J by 6 bases, with 9 bases between the two germline ends. CDR1 is SQVTM, CDR2 ANQGSEA, per germline. This CDR3 has 12 amino acids. The specimen comprised peripheral blood, sampled in the second trimester of pregnancy. The sequence derives from a female donor in good health, enrolled as a control in a pregnancy study. This sequence joins TRBV29-1 and TRBJ2-7; the D gene is possibly TRBD1 (5 bases). The CDR3: CSVEDTRAEQYF. CDR3 nucleotides: TGCAGCGTTGAAGACACCAGGGCCGAGCAGTACTTC.